This TCR beta chain is drawn from a study of response to subunit inactivated influenza vaccine. This CDR3 spans 12 amino acids. The V end lost 8 bases, the J end lost 2 bases, and 7 bases lay between the germline ends. Germline V gene lookup returns CDR1 LGHDT and CDR2 YNNKEL (reference sequence). The study, taken as a whole, reports: The authors suggested that every seasonal influenza vaccination recruits few new T cells.

This clonotype was detected a few times. The antigen is undetermined. TCRdb re-called the RT-PCR reads with MiXCR, one entry per CDR3 protein. The sample shows 550,000 to 800,000 distinct CDR3 sequences, around a sixth of them seen only once. The starting material was PBMCs from blood, obtained roughly 13 days after vaccination. This chain uses TRBV3-1 with TRBJ2-1; D unresolved. The TCR comes from a man over 45 who received an inactivated influenza vaccine. The CDR3 loop reads CASQTTYNEQFF. Here the CDR3 DNA reads TGTGCCAGCCAGACCACCTACAATGAGCAGTTCTTC.